The 14 T cell receptor beta chains reported below all come from one sample, sequenced in a study of neurological immune-mediated disorders. One entry per CDR3 protein results from TCRdb running MiXCR on the 5' RACE reads. The sample yields some 80,000 distinct CDR3 sequences, approximately 4.3% seen once. Sample time point: longitudinal time-point 3. The sample consisted of PBMCs. Receptor source: a woman aged 55-70 years with multiple sclerosis.

By frequency in the sample, this clonotype is medium-sized (0.01 to 0.1%). The chain recombines TRBV29-1 with TRBJ1-2; 9 positions match TRBD1. Looked up from germline, CDR1 is SQVTM and CDR2 is ANQGSEA. Trimming cost V 3 bases and J 5 bases; bases outside gene matches: 7. There are 14 residues in the CDR3. In DNA, the CDR3 is TGCAGCGTTGACACCGGGACAGGGTTTTATGGCTACACCTTC. It encodes CSVDTGTGFYGYTF.

This clonotype appeared many times. J is TRBJ1-1 and V is TRBV7-9, with D hard to call. CDR1 SEHNR and CDR2 FQNEAQ come from the germline V gene (reference sequence). This CDR3 spans 14 amino acids. V was trimmed by 0 bases and J by 1 base, leaving 6 bases between them. The CDR3 spells CASSLAHPNTEAFF. The CDR3 coding sequence is TGTGCCAGCAGCTTAGCGCACCCGAACACTGAAGCTTTCTTT.

The chain couples TRBV18 to TRBJ2-7, with 9 positions matching TRBD1. The trim removed 8 bases at V and 7 bases at J, leaving 9 bases unmatched. The CDR3 loop spans 13 amino acids. Per germline, CDR1 KGHSH and CDR2 LQKENI. CDR3 sequence: CASHGTGRREQYF. The CDR3, as DNA: TGTGCCAGCCACGGGACAGGGAGGAGGGAGCAGTACTTC.

This clonotype was detected ten times or more. The genes are TRBV7-9 and TRBJ1-2, with 9 bases identical to TRBD1. This CDR3 is built from 12 residues. Per the germline V gene, CDR1 is SEHNR and CDR2 is FQNEAQ (reference sequence). V lost 5 bases to trimming and J lost 8 bases; unmatched junction nucleotides: 3. Here the CDR3 DNA reads TGTGCCAGCAGCACGGGACAGGGCGGCTACACCTTC. Translating gives CASSTGQGGYTF.

This chain uses TRBV5-1 with TRBJ2-7; D call uncertain. V lost 0 bases, J lost 3 bases, and 7 bases lay in between. CDR3 length equals 13 residues. CDR1 SGHRS and CDR2 YFSETQ come from the germline V gene. The DNA of the CDR3 is TGCGCCAGCAGCTTGGACACAGTCTACGAGCAGTACTTC. Translation: CASSLDTVYEQYF. Looking up the rest from reference TRBV5-1 and TRBJ2-7 gives the full variable domain: KAGVTQTPRYLIKTRGQQVTLSCSPISGHRSVSWYQQTPGQGLQFLFEYFSETQRNKGNFPGRFSGRQFSNSRSEMNVSTLELGDSALYLCASSLDTVYEQYFGPGTRLTVT.

This clonotype was observed many times. V is TRBV14 and J is TRBJ1-5; no clear D. Per germline, CDR1 SGHDN and CDR2 FVKESK. Between the trimmed V and J ends, which lost 5 bases and 0 bases, there was a span of 11 bases. The CDR3 has 15 amino acids. The CDR3 DNA sequence: TGTGCCAGCAGCAGAACCGGGGATAGCAATCAGCCCCAGCATTTT. It codes for CASSRTGDSNQPQHF.

This clonotype was counted many times. The chain links TRBV27 to TRBJ2-6, with D maybe TRBD1 (6 bases). Trimming took off 3 bases at V and 0 bases at J, with 9 bases between the two ends. The CDR3 is 16 residues long. Germline assignment: CDR1 MNHEY and CDR2 SMNVEV (reference sequence). DNA for the CDR3: TGTGCCAGCAGTTTCTCGGACAGCTCTGGGGCCAACGTCCTGACTTTC. Translated, it gives CASSFSDSSGANVLTF. The full variable domain, completed using reference TRBV27 and TRBJ2-6, is EAQVTQNPRYLITVTGKKLTVTCSQNMNHEYMSWYRQDPGLGLRQIYYSMNVEVTDKGDVPEGYKVSRKEKRNFPLILESPSPNQTSLYFCASSFSDSSGANVLTFGAGSRLTVL.

This clonotype was detected many times. The chain is built from TRBV5-1 and TRBJ1-5, with 7 bases aligning to TRBD1. The CDR3 is 17 residues long. Trimming at V came to 3 bases and at J to 3 bases, leaving 12 bases not matched to a gene. Germline V gives CDR1 SGHRS, CDR2 YFSETQ. The CDR3 spells CASSSGPGGGDNQPQHF. In DNA form, the CDR3 reads TGCGCCAGCAGCTCGGGGCCAGGGGGTGGAGACAATCAGCCCCAGCATTTT. The complete variable domain, with remaining parts taken from reference TRBV5-1 and TRBJ1-5, reads KAGVTQTPRYLIKTRGQQVTLSCSPISGHRSVSWYQQTPGQGLQFLFEYFSETQRNKGNFPGRFSGRQFSNSRSEMNVSTLELGDSALYLCASSSGPGGGDNQPQHFGDGTRLSIL.

This clonotype showed up many times. The chain has TRBV20-1 and TRBJ2-3; no firm D call. Germline-derived CDR1 and CDR2 are DFQATT and SNEGSKA (reference sequence). V was trimmed by 6 bases and J by 3 bases, leaving 16 bases between them. The CDR3 has 14 amino acids. For the CDR3, the DNA is TGCAGTGCGCCGTTTCGGTCGGTAACAGATACGCAGTATTTT. It yields the protein CSAPFRSVTDTQYF.

This clonotype was seen a few times. The rearrangement joins TRBV12-3 or TRBV12-4 to TRBJ1-2; TRBD1 agrees at 7 bases. V was pared by 4 bases and J by 4 bases, with 6 bases of the junction left unmatched. This CDR3 is 14 amino acids long. This CDR3 reads CASSSQQGLYGYTF. Written as DNA, the CDR3 is TGTGCCAGCAGTTCCCAACAGGGGCTCTATGGCTACACCTTC.

This clonotype came up many times. The chain combines TRBV2 with TRBJ2-7; possibly TRBD2 for D (6 bases). Trimming pared 6 bases from V and 3 bases from J, leaving 15 bases between. This CDR3 comprises 14 residues. CDR1 and CDR2 (germline): SNHLY, FYNNEI. The CDR3, as DNA: TGTGCCAGCAGGGTTGGGGGGACGGACTACGAGCAGTACTTC. The encoded protein is CASRVGGTDYEQYF.

This clonotype came up many times. The chain carries TRBV12-3 or TRBV12-4 and TRBJ2-5, with TRBD2 as a possible D gene (5 bases). The CDR3 totals 16 residues. Trimming stripped 1 base from V and 5 bases from J, with 17 bases between. As DNA, the CDR3 is TGTGCCAGCAGTTTAGGGACCGCTAGCTTGACGGAGACCCAGTACTTC. This sequence encodes CASSLGTASLTETQYF.

This clonotype has ten or more counts. This chain links TRBV7-2 with TRBJ2-7; TRBD1 is a possible D gene (6 bases). Germline values: CDR1 SGHTA, CDR2 FQGNSA. V was shortened by 0 bases and J by 1 base, with 7 bases between the two germline ends. The CDR3 sequence is 14 residues long. The DNA of the CDR3 is TGTGCCAGCAGCTTAGCTACAGGGTCCTACGAGCAGTACTTC. Protein: CASSLATGSYEQYF.

This clonotype came up many times. V gene TRBV7-9 combines with J gene TRBJ2-1, with D perhaps TRBD2 (7 bases). Germline V gives CDR1 SEHNR, CDR2 FQNEAQ (reference sequence). Trimming removed 2 bases at V and 7 bases at J, with 12 bases between. The length of the CDR3 is 14 residues. The CDR3 nucleotides read TGTGCCAGCAGCTTATACAGGGAGGGGAATGAGCAGTTCTTC. This encodes CASSLYREGNEQFF.